This TCR beta chain was documented in a study of T cell repertoires in cytomegalovirus infection (dated by TCRdb to between 2017 and 2020). Study-wide context: Recently identified HLA-C-restricted CMV epitopes, whose presentation resists viral immunomodulation, were targeted by peptide stimulations together with well-studied HLA-B-restricted epitopes. Donor HLA type was relevant to the analysis, because carriage of CMV infection together with the matching HLA type was indicated by public TCR beta signatures.

Sequencing took place on an Illumina HiSeq 1500. TCRdb handled the public reads itself, with Q25 trimming in fastp and clone calling in MiXCR, and kept productive beta chains. Each CDR3 protein appears once, grouped with its most common genes and DNA. This sample has around 570,000 distinct CDR3 sequences in its table, and about 39% of those were observed once. The ten top clones hold 40% to 60% of the sample. The meaning of the sample's treatment or condition label: in vitro stimulation with specific CMV peptide epitopes to enrich CMV-specific T cells. CDR1 LNHDA and CDR2 SQIVND are derived from the germline V gene (reference sequence). V and J are truncated by 4 bases and 0 bases respectively, leaving an intervening sequence of 12 bases. Reading from cysteine to phenylalanine, the CDR3 counts 15 amino acids. The sequence is cut down to CDR3 DNA, 45 bases in frame from base 1. What the authors observed across the whole study: In the ex vivo response, HLA-C-restricted CMV-specific TCR beta clonotypes were dominant, and in two of eight donors the single most frequent clonotype came from this HLA-C-restricted group. Carriers of CMV infection plus the relevant HLA type were discriminated by the cumulative frequency of public TCR beta family members in the study cohort and in an independent roughly 380-donor cohort.

This clonotype occurred a few times. There is no known antigen for this receptor. The sample holds no much larger clone one base away, and base qualities are not on file. This specimen was cultured PBMCs, taken from culture after CMV antigen stimulation. This chain is built from TRBV19 and TRBJ1-1; matching of 6 bases hints at TRBD1 as the D gene. This sequence was found in a human donor in good health (CMV status not recorded). Some clones in this sample may be carry-over from other donors' samples. The CDR3 is CASSKGGQLNTEAFF. The nucleotide sequence reads as follows: TGTGCCAGTAGTAAGGGAGGACAGCTGAACACTGAAGCTTTCTTT. The entire variable domain, with the stretches around the CDR3 drawn from the reference TRBV19 and TRBJ1-1 proteins, is DGGITQSPKYLFRKEGQNVTLSCEQNLNHDAMYWYRQDPGQGLRLIYYSQIVNDFQKGDIAEGYSVSREKKESFPLTVTSAQKNPTAFYLCASSKGGQLNTEAFFGQGTRLTVV.